What follows are 14 T cell receptor beta chains derived from one specimen sequenced in a study of early T cells in non-severe SARS-CoV-2 infection. TCRdb used MiXCR to reprocess the 5' RACE reads, holding one entry per CDR3 protein. Counted here are 40,000 to 45,000 distinct CDR3 sequences, 9.5% to 13% occurring once; the ten biggest clones make up 9.7%. The sequenced material came from whole blood. The receptors were gathered from an adult who was a healthcare worker with PCR-confirmed SARS-CoV-2 infection or an uninfected control (not recorded which).

This chain uses TRBV16 with TRBJ2-2; D possibly corresponds to TRBD2 (5 bases). Germline CDR1 KGHSY, CDR2 FQNENV. V was cut by 4 bases and J by 3 bases, with 12 bases left in between. The CDR3 has 15 amino acids. The chain's CDR3 is CASSPPERDTGELFF. CDR3 nucleotides: TGTGCCAGCAGCCCCCCCGAGAGGGACACCGGGGAGCTGTTTTTT.

The chain employs TRBV20-1 and TRBJ1-1; no reliable D call. V shed 5 bases and J shed 0 bases, with 10 bases lying between them. This CDR3 comprises 13 residues. CDR1 and CDR2 from the germline V gene are DFQATT and SNEGSKA (reference sequence). The CDR3 nucleotides are TGCAGTGCTGGAAAACTGGTGAACACTGAAGCTTTCTTT. It yields the protein CSAGKLVNTEAFF.

This clonotype has just one count. The chain has TRBV7-2 and TRBJ1-2; D not resolved. There are 14 residues in the CDR3. Trimming took 4 bases from V and 1 from J, leaving 10 bases between them. Germline V gene data show CDR1 as SGHTA and CDR2 as FQGNSA. Written as DNA, the CDR3 is TGTGCCAGCAGCTCGGCAGCCGTTAACTATGGCTACACCTTC. The encoded protein is CASSSAAVNYGYTF.

Ten or more counts support this clonotype. The rearrangement joins TRBV7-2 to TRBJ2-3; TRBD1 matches 7 bases. The CDR3 runs 13 residues. With 10 bases clipped from V and 0 bases from J, the junction kept 4 bases outside the gene matches. Germline V gene sequence: CDR1 SGHTA, CDR2 FQGNSA. This chain's CDR3 is CAIDRDSTDTQYF. The DNA for the CDR3 is TGTGCCATCGACAGGGACAGCACAGATACGCAGTATTTT.

At least ten counts were recorded for this clonotype. The J gene is TRBJ2-3, the V gene TRBV4-3, with D tentatively TRBD1 (6 bases). V gave up 0 bases and J gave up 3 bases, with 13 bases separating them. Germline CDR1 LGHNA, CDR2 YSLEER. The CDR3 runs to 16 residues. CDR3 sequence: CASSQDSTGSTDTQYF. In DNA, the CDR3 is TGCGCCAGCAGCCAAGATTCAACAGGGAGTACAGATACGCAGTATTTT.

The chain combines TRBV18 with TRBJ2-1; 10 nucleotides line up with TRBD1. Germline loops: CDR1 KGHSH, CDR2 LQKENI. Trimming at V came to 3 bases and at J to 8 bases, leaving 4 bases not matched to a gene. The CDR3 totals 14 residues. CDR3 loop: CASSPGQGIDEQFF. The CDR3 DNA reads TGTGCCAGCTCACCGGGACAGGGGATCGATGAGCAGTTCTTC. Full variable domain (rest looked up from reference TRBV18 and TRBJ2-1): NAGVMQNPRHLVRRRGQEARLRCSPMKGHSHVYWYRQLPEEGLKFMVYLQKENIIDESGMPKERFSAEFPKEGPSILRIQQVVRGDSAAYFCASSPGQGIDEQFFGPGTRLTVL.

This clonotype was seen a few times. The genes are TRBV28 and TRBJ1-1; the match to TRBD1 covers 7 bases. The V and J ends lost 6 bases and 0 bases, in that order; junction bases with no gene match: 13. CDR1 and CDR2 (germline): MDHEN, SYDVKM. This CDR3 has 17 amino acids. CDR3 DNA sequence: TGTGCCAGCAGCCTTCATAGACAGGGTCGCCTGAACACTGAAGCTTTCTTT. Protein sequence: CASSLHRQGRLNTEAFF.

This clonotype was recorded at least ten times. The rearrangement joins TRBV24-1 to TRBJ1-6; weak D call: TRBD1 (5 bases). Trimming took off 5 bases at V and 10 bases at J, with 17 bases between the two ends. In germline, CDR1 is KGHDR, CDR2 SFDVKD. CDR3 size: 15 residues. The chain's CDR3 is CATSACPGKLSPLHF. The DNA for the CDR3 is TGTGCCACCAGTGCGTGCCCAGGGAAGCTGTCACCCCTCCACTTT.

This rearrangement joins TRBV6-2 or TRBV6-3 to TRBJ1-5; D not resolved. V shed 5 bases and J shed 0 bases, with 8 bases lying between them. The CDR3 consists of 14 residues. Germline V gene data show CDR1 as MNHEY and CDR2 as SVGEGT. CDR3 DNA sequence: TGTGCCAGCAGTCCTCAGTATAGCAATCAGCCCCAGCATTTT. Translated, it gives CASSPQYSNQPQHF.

The genes are TRBV6-2 or TRBV6-3 and TRBJ2-5, with unresolved D. Germline lookup yields CDR1 MNHEY and CDR2 SVGEGT. V was trimmed by 5 bases and J by 0 bases, leaving 10 bases between them. The CDR3 is 14 residues long. CDR3 sequence (DNA): TGTGCCAGCAGTGACGCGGCAAACCAAGAGACCCAGTACTTC. Its protein is CASSDAANQETQYF.

This clonotype has only a few counts. The chain combines TRBV10-3 with TRBJ1-2; TRBD1 agrees at 7 bases. Germline lookup yields CDR1 ENHRY and CDR2 SYGVKD. This CDR3 region has 17 residues. With V trimmed by 4 bases and J by 0 bases, 11 bases remained unmatched. CDR3 nucleotide sequence: TGTGCCATCAGTGGGACTACAGGGGCAGACGCTAACTATGGCTACACCTTC. Translated, it gives CAISGTTGADANYGYTF.

The chain has TRBV5-6 and TRBJ1-1; 7 bases are a match to TRBD1. Trimming at V came to 3 bases and at J to 0 bases, leaving 5 bases not matched to a gene. Germline V gives CDR1 SGHDT, CDR2 YYEEEE. CDR3 length: 15 amino acids. CDR3 in amino acids: CASSSTGTLNTEAFF. The CDR3 DNA reads TGTGCCAGCAGCTCGACAGGGACTTTGAACACTGAAGCTTTCTTT.

This clonotype was seen many times. The chain uses TRBV7-6 and TRBJ2-1; perhaps D is TRBD1 or TRBD2 (5 bases each). V dropped 0 bases and J dropped 12 bases, with 12 bases sitting between them. CDR3 length equals 13 residues. CDR1 is SGHVS and CDR2 is FNYEAQ in the germline V gene. The CDR3 coding sequence is TGTGCCAGCAGCTTAGCAGAGGGGAAAGGGCAGTTCTTC. The encoded protein is CASSLAEGKGQFF. Filled out from reference TRBV7-6 and TRBJ2-1, the complete variable domain reads GAGVSQSPRYKVTKRGQDVALRCDPISGHVSLYWYRQALGQGPEFLTYFNYEAQQDKSGLPNDRFSAERPEGSISTLTIQRTEQRDSAMYRCASSLAEGKGQFFGPGTRLTVL.

This clonotype was counted only a few times. The chain recombines TRBV18 with TRBJ1-1, with D perhaps TRBD1 (5 bases). This CDR3 is built from 16 residues. Trimming left V 2 bases short and J 5 bases short, with 18 bases between. The V gene's germline CDR1 is KGHSH and CDR2 LQKENI. CDR3 residues: CASSPGTGRGVTEAFF. In nucleotides, the CDR3 is TGTGCCAGCTCACCAGGGACGGGCCGCGGGGTGACTGAAGCTTTCTTT.